The 17 T cell receptor beta chains below all came from one sample that was sequenced in a study of beta chain features in type 1 diabetes. Broader study findings: The study found moderately but significantly shorter TCRB CDR3s in all four CD4+ subsets of Type 1 diabetes patients.

These receptors are not linked to any known antigen. Every bit of the isolated RNA underwent reverse transcription, so sequencing read expressed TCRB transcripts. Using immunoSEQ multiplex PCR, the repertoire was profiled, and TCRdb retains in-frame clones only, with some absent. The sample records around 250,000 clones, less than 30% being singletons. The sample was naive CD4+ T cells from blood. The receptors shown here come from a woman aged 25 to 39 with type 1 diabetes.

The chain has TRBV27 and TRBJ2-2, with 7 bases lining up with TRBD2. V shed 5 bases and J 2 bases; nucleotides not matched to a gene: 8. This CDR3 contains 16 residues. Germline lookup yields CDR1 MNHEY and CDR2 SMNVEV (reference sequence). The CDR3 is CASSRASGANTGELFF. CDR3 bases: TGTGCCAGCAGTCGCGCCAGCGGGGCCAACACCGGGGAGCTGTTTTTT.

The V gene is TRBV29-1, the J gene TRBJ2-7; TRBD1 is a possible D gene (6 bases). Trimming took 4 bases from V and 3 from J, leaving 10 bases between them. CDR1 and CDR2 from the germline V gene are SQVTM and ANQGSEA. This CDR3 comprises 12 residues. The CDR3 coding sequence is TGCAGCGTTGCGAGGGGGAACTACGAGCAGTACTTC. Amino acids: CSVARGNYEQYF.

This chain links TRBV4-1 with TRBJ2-5; D is uncertain. Trimming removed 4 bases at V and 5 bases at J, with 14 bases between. From germline, CDR1 is MGHRA and CDR2 YSYEKL. This CDR3 contains 14 residues. CDR3 DNA sequence: TGCGCCAGCAGCCTCGCGAGTCGCCCCGAGACCCAGTACTTC. It translates to CASSLASRPETQYF.

This clone was counted between two and nine times. The chain employs TRBV29-1 and TRBJ1-2, with a possible D match to TRBD1 (5 bases). V lost 6 bases to trimming and J lost 9 bases, with 14 bases between them. Per the germline V gene, CDR1 is SQVTM and CDR2 is ANQGSEA. The CDR3 sequence is 11 residues long. This CDR3 reads CSVGTLRSYTF. The CDR3 nucleotides read TGCAGCGTCGGGACTCTCAGAAGCTACACCTTC.

The table lists this clone with a few counts. The chain uses TRBV5-4 and TRBJ2-1, with 9 positions matching TRBD1. V dropped 4 bases and J dropped 7; count of bases not matched to a gene: 6. The germline gives CDR1 SGHNT, CDR2 YYREEE (reference sequence). CDR3 size: 14 residues. The CDR3 region is CASSLRQGGNEQFF. CDR3 sequence (DNA): TGTGCCAGCAGCCTAAGACAGGGGGGTAATGAGCAGTTCTTC.

This clone was seen more than once but under ten times. The J gene is TRBJ1-3, the V gene TRBV30; D uncertain. Germline CDR1 is GTSNPN and CDR2 is SVGIG (reference sequence). The CDR3 is 12 amino acids. V shed 4 bases and J shed 6 bases, with 10 bases lying between them. In DNA, the CDR3 is TGTGCCTGGACACTTTTCGAAAACACCATATATTTT. Translating gives CAWTLFENTIYF.

This clone was picked up a small number of times. The chain has TRBV7-9 and TRBJ1-1; 7 bases fit TRBD1. Germline lookup yields CDR1 SEHNR and CDR2 FQNEAQ (reference sequence). The CDR3 has 15 residues. With V trimmed by 4 bases and J by 7 bases, 12 bases remained unmatched. The CDR3 DNA reads as TGTGCCAGCAGCTCCCCCGGGACAGAAATAAATGAAGCTTTCTTT. Translated: CASSSPGTEINEAFF.

This clone was observed a handful of times. The chain links TRBV4-1 to TRBJ1-2; D is perhaps TRBD1 (6 bases). V lost 0 bases and J lost 12, with 20 bases in between. In germline, CDR1 is MGHRA, CDR2 YSYEKL. CDR3 length: 15 amino acids. The CDR3 DNA sequence: TGCGCCAGCAGCCAAGATTGGCCAGGGGCCTCCCTACACACCTTC. Protein product: CASSQDWPGASLHTF.

This clone was counted only a few times. The chain carries TRBV5-1 and TRBJ2-5; TRBD2 aligns across 7 bases. The CDR3 consists of 15 residues. V shed 3 bases and J 5 bases; nucleotides not matched to a gene: 10. Germline CDR1 reads SGHRS; CDR2 reads YFSETQ. As DNA, the CDR3 is TGCGCCAGCAGCTCCGGCGGGACTATCGGGGAGACCCAGTACTTC. Its translation: CASSSGGTIGETQYF.

This rearrangement joins TRBV28 to TRBJ2-7, with TRBD1 matching over 9 bases. Germline V gene sequence: CDR1 MDHEN, CDR2 SYDVKM. The CDR3 extends over 13 amino acids. The CDR3 DNA follows: TGTGCGGCTTCCGGGACAGGGCCCTACGAGCAGTACTTC. Its translation: CAASGTGPYEQYF.

In its sample, this clone was seen a few times. The genes are TRBV5-1 and TRBJ1-1; D is ambiguous. CDR1 is SGHRS, CDR2 YFSETQ, per germline. The CDR3 loop spans 14 amino acids. The V end lost 0 bases, the J end lost 6 bases, and 12 bases lay between the germline ends. The CDR3 protein is CASSLGLLEAEAFF. The CDR3 coding sequence is TGCGCCAGCAGCTTGGGGCTCCTGGAGGCTGAAGCTTTCTTT.

This clone has a handful of counts. The V and J genes are TRBV28 and TRBJ2-6; D unclear. The CDR3 has 15 residues. Trimming pared 6 bases from V and 2 bases from J, leaving 11 bases between. The germline V gene encodes CDR1 MDHEN and CDR2 SYDVKM. The CDR3 coding sequence is TGTGCCAGCAGCATTGACATAGCTGGGGCCAACGTCCTGACTTTC. Residues: CASSIDIAGANVLTF.

This clone was seen a handful of times. V gene TRBV5-1 combines with J gene TRBJ1-1; D might be TRBD1 (5 bases). Germline CDR1 SGHRS, CDR2 YFSETQ. V lost 5 bases, J lost 5 bases, and 16 bases lay in between. This CDR3 spans 14 amino acids. Here the CDR3 DNA reads TGCGCCAGCAGTTTTGCGGTCGGGGGAACTGAAGCTTTCTTT. Protein sequence: CASSFAVGGTEAFF.

The chain combines TRBV4-3 with TRBJ2-1; 9 bases are shared with TRBD2. This CDR3 has 15 amino acids. V shed 4 bases, J shed 3 bases, and the junction held 4 bases outside the gene matches. In germline, CDR1 is LGHNA, CDR2 YSLEER. In DNA, the CDR3 is TGCGCCAGCAGCCTCCGACTAGCGGACTACAATGAGCAGTTCTTC. Translation gives CASSLRLADYNEQFF.

This clone was counted a few times. V is TRBV5-1 and J is TRBJ2-1; perhaps TRBD2 as D (6 bases). This CDR3 region has 14 residues. The V and J ends lost 3 bases and 2 bases respectively, with 9 bases between them. Germline V gene sequence: CDR1 SGHRS, CDR2 YFSETQ. The CDR3 coding sequence is TGCGCCAGCAGCTCGGGGACTCCCTACAATGAGCAGTTCTTC. It encodes CASSSGTPYNEQFF.

The rearrangement joins TRBV2 to TRBJ2-7, with D tentatively TRBD2 (5 bases). CDR1 SNHLY and CDR2 FYNNEI come from the germline V gene. The CDR3 is made up of 12 amino acids. CDR3 protein: CGGSSTSYEQYF. CDR3 bases: TGTGGTGGGAGCTCGACCTCCTACGAGCAGTACTTC.

The chain joins TRBV2 to TRBJ2-1; a possible D gene is TRBD2 (5 bases). The CDR3 has 13 amino acids. V was clipped by 3 bases and J by 4 bases, with 7 bases between them. Germline V lookup: CDR1 SNHLY, CDR2 FYNNEI. The CDR3 DNA reads as TGTGCCAGCAGTGAGGGCGGGTACAATGAGCAGTTCTTC. Protein: CASSEGGYNEQFF.